What follows are 29 T cell receptor beta chains derived from one specimen sequenced in a study of regulatory T cells in long-lasting Graves disease. Building of the TCR beta libraries involved iRepertoire HTBI primers and Arm-PCR of CDR3 regions. TCRdb independently ran MiXCR on the multiplex PCR reads; one entry per CDR3 protein. The sample lists about 540,000 distinct CDR3 sequences, around an eighth occurring once. As for time point: newly diagnosed GD, antithyroid drugs for less than 3 months. Extracted PBMC RNA gave rise to the TCR library. The same specimen was also included in a second study, on T cells in Graves' hyperthyroidism and ophthalmopathy.

This specimen consisted of peripheral blood mononuclear cells (PBMCs), obtained at new diagnosis, from a patient treated with antithyroid drugs. The receptors come from a man younger than 45 with Graves disease.

The sample holds many counts of this clonotype. The chain links TRBV5-1 to TRBJ2-7, with D uncertain. V was trimmed by 3 bases and J by 1 base, leaving 8 bases between them. This CDR3 contains 13 residues. CDR1 is SGHRS and CDR2 is YFSETQ in the germline V gene. CDR3 DNA sequence: TGCGCCAGCAGCTCGACGAAGTCCTACGAGCAGTACTTC. Translating gives CASSSTKSYEQYF.

On this clonotype: A junction boundary mismatches the germline segment, possibly from a read error. The gene calls are TRBV9 and TRBJ1-6, with unresolved D. Germline CDR1 is SGDLS and CDR2 is YYNGEE. This CDR3 is 14 amino acids long. The CDR3 region is CASGVGWPGSPLHF. CDR3 in DNA: TGTGCCAGCGGCGTAGGTTGGCCGGGATCACCCCTCCACTTT.

This clonotype was recorded many times. The chain links TRBV12-3 or TRBV12-4 to TRBJ2-7, with 7 bases matching TRBD1. The ends lost 6 bases at V and 9 bases at J; junction bases unmatched: 11. This CDR3 is 13 amino acids long. The CDR3 bases are TGTGCCAGCAGGGCGGACAGGTTAAACGGGCAGTACTTC. Protein product: CASRADRLNGQYF.

This clonotype was detected ten times or more. The J gene is TRBJ1-4, the V gene TRBV12-3 or TRBV12-4; D is possibly TRBD1 (5 bases). Trimming removed 3 bases at V and 6 bases at J, with 11 bases between. The CDR3 runs to 14 residues. CDR3 sequence: CASSLRGHDEKLFF. CDR3 DNA: TGTGCCAGCAGTTTGCGGGGCCATGATGAAAAACTGTTTTTT.

Turning to this clonotype: This may be a read error, as it is one base from a much larger clone. This chain uses TRBV2 with TRBJ2-5; D unresolved. This CDR3 comprises 13 residues. The germline CDR1 and CDR2 sequences are SNHLY and FYNNEI. The DNA for the CDR3 is TGTGCCAGCAGTAGTAGGTACCAAGGGACCCAGTACTTC. Its protein product is CASSSRYQGTQYF.

This clonotype was detected only a few times. Relative to the germline gene, one junction end is altered; a read error may explain this. This chain links TRBV12-5 with TRBJ2-1; a possible D gene is TRBD2 (5 bases). This CDR3 comprises 14 residues. Germline CDR1 LGHNT, CDR2 FRNRAP. This chain's CDR3 is CTSGLLTLYNEQFF. In DNA, the CDR3 is TGTACTAGTGGTTTGTTGACTCTATACAATGAGCAGTTCTTC.

This clonotype was counted ten times or more. The chain is built from TRBV15 and TRBJ1-2; weak D call: TRBD1 (6 bases). V lost 0 bases and J lost 4, with 15 bases in between. The germline CDR1 and CDR2 sequences are LNHNV and YYDKDF (reference sequence). The CDR3 sequence is 16 residues long. The CDR3 DNA follows: TGTGCCACCAGCAGAGATGAGGCAGGGGAGGGCTATGGCTACACCTTC. Its translation: CATSRDEAGEGYGYTF.

The chain is built from TRBV5-1 and TRBJ2-2, with TRBD2 as a possible D gene (6 bases). This CDR3 has 17 residues. The germline CDR1 and CDR2 sequences are SGHRS and YFSETQ. V was trimmed by 1 base and J by 2 bases, leaving 15 bases between them. The CDR3 bases are TGCGCCAGCAGCTTGAATGGGGGGTCCGGAAACACCGGGGAGCTGTTTTTT. Its translation: CASSLNGGSGNTGELFF.

This clonotype showed up many times. The chain uses TRBV11-2 and TRBJ2-2; TRBD1 agrees at 8 bases. This CDR3 region has 15 residues. The germline V gene encodes CDR1 SGHAT and CDR2 FQNNGV. V gave up 5 bases and J gave up 5 bases; unmatched junction bases: 7. The CDR3 nucleotides are TGTGCCAGCAGCCCCTGGACAGGGCGAACCGGGGAGCTGTTTTTT. This gives the protein CASSPWTGRTGELFF.

This clonotype has only a few counts. The chain has TRBV9 and TRBJ1-3; TRBD1 agrees at 9 bases. Germline CDR1 and CDR2: SGDLS and YYNGEE. There are 14 residues in the CDR3. After removal of 1 base from V and 8 bases from J, the junction contained 4 bases not matched to a gene. CDR3: CASSVWDREDTIYF. CDR3 nucleotide sequence: TGTGCCAGCAGCGTATGGGACAGGGAGGACACCATATATTTT.

This clonotype was counted ten times or more. J is TRBJ1-6 and V is TRBV12-3 or TRBV12-4; D is unresolved. The V gene lost 5 bases and the J gene lost 5 bases, with 7 bases spanning the gap. The CDR3 has 13 amino acids. This CDR3 reads CASSDTDNSPLHF. CDR3 nucleotide sequence: TGTGCCAGCAGTGATACGGATAATTCACCCCTCCACTTT.

This clonotype was seen a handful of times. The chain links TRBV20-1 to TRBJ2-7; 9 bases line up with TRBD2. J was trimmed by 0 bases and V by 7 bases; bases with no gene match: 13. Germline V CDR1 and CDR2: DFQATT, SNEGSKA (reference sequence). There are 16 residues in the CDR3. CDR3: CSVRPAGGRSSYEQYF. The CDR3 DNA reads as TGCAGTGTCAGGCCAGCGGGAGGTAGAAGCTCCTACGAGCAGTACTTC.

This clonotype was observed at least ten times. The chain recombines TRBV2 with TRBJ2-7, with TRBD2 matching 8 bases. From germline, CDR1 is SNHLY and CDR2 FYNNEI. V shed 6 bases and J 3 bases; nucleotides not matched to a gene: 7. This CDR3 is built from 14 residues. The CDR3 loop reads CASRPGGELYEQYF. The CDR3 region has the DNA TGTGCCAGCAGACCGGGGGGGGAGCTCTACGAGCAGTACTTC.

This clonotype was picked up many times. This chain connects TRBV28 to TRBJ2-3, with 8 bases fitting TRBD2. V trimming: 10 bases; J trimming: 0 bases; junction bases outside the gene matches: 9. The germline gives CDR1 MDHEN, CDR2 SYDVKM. The CDR3 length is 15 residues. The CDR3 loop reads CATYLASGSTDTQYF. The DNA of the CDR3 is TGTGCCACCTATCTGGCTAGCGGGAGCACAGATACGCAGTATTTT.

Many counts were recorded for this clonotype. This chain links TRBV12-3 or TRBV12-4 with TRBJ2-1, with D unclear. The CDR3 consists of 13 residues. The V end lost 5 bases, the J end lost 4 bases, and 9 bases lay between the germline ends. CDR3 in DNA: TGTGCCAGCAGTCTGACTGAATACAATGAGCAGTTCTTC. It codes for CASSLTEYNEQFF.

At least ten counts were recorded for this clonotype. The chain links TRBV19 to TRBJ2-5, with 7 bases identical to TRBD2. With 2 bases clipped from V and 0 bases from J, the junction kept 9 bases outside the gene matches. This CDR3 contains 17 residues. Germline V gives CDR1 LNHDA, CDR2 SQIVND (reference sequence). The CDR3 DNA reads TGTGCCAGTAGTATAACCCGGGCTAGCGGTCACCAAGAGACCCAGTACTTC. Translated, it gives CASSITRASGHQETQYF.

The rearrangement uses TRBV5-1 and TRBJ1-1; TRBD1 is a possible D gene (5 bases). The CDR3 runs to 14 residues. The V and J ends lost 3 bases and 2 bases respectively, with 11 bases between them. CDR1 and CDR2 (germline): SGHRS, YFSETQ. CDR3 sequence (DNA): TGCGCCAGCAGCTCCCGGACACCCAACACTGAAGCTTTCTTT. This gives the protein CASSSRTPNTEAFF. Supplemented by reference TRBV5-1 and TRBJ1-1, the full variable domain reads KAGVTQTPRYLIKTRGQQVTLSCSPISGHRSVSWYQQTPGQGLQFLFEYFSETQRNKGNFPGRFSGRQFSNSRSEMNVSTLELGDSALYLCASSSRTPNTEAFFGQGTRLTVV.

About this clonotype: The CDR3 ends on some other residue instead of the conserved phenylalanine or tryptophan, so this is likely a read error. The chain couples TRBV30 to TRBJ1-6; D is unclear. Germline assignment: CDR1 GTSNPN and CDR2 SVGIG (reference sequence). Trimming stripped 0 bases from V and 5 bases from J, with 11 bases between. This CDR3 region has 15 residues. Here the CDR3 reads CAWSVLTADNSPLHL. CDR3 sequence (DNA): TGTGCCTGGAGTGTACTCACAGCCGATAATTCACCCCTCCACTTG.

This clonotype has a count of ten or more. This chain joins TRBV29-1 and TRBJ2-7; 9 bases are a match to TRBD1. Germline loops: CDR1 SQVTM, CDR2 ANQGSEA. The ends lost 7 bases at V and 2 bases at J; junction bases unmatched: 3. This CDR3 region has 12 residues. DNA of the CDR3: TGCAGCGGAGGGGACAGGGCCTACGAGCAGTACTTC. Protein: CSGGDRAYEQYF.

The table lists this clonotype with a few counts. This chain connects TRBV20-1 to TRBJ2-1, with a possible D match to TRBD2 (5 bases). The CDR3 runs 12 residues. V dropped 7 bases and J dropped 4 bases, with 11 bases sitting between them. CDR1 is DFQATT, CDR2 SNEGSKA, per germline (reference sequence). DNA of the CDR3: TGCAGTGATACACGACTATACAATGAGCAGTTCTTC. This encodes CSDTRLYNEQFF.

In its sample, this clonotype was seen many times. The CDR3 sequence is CASSSLGRYEQYF. CDR3 DNA sequence: TGTGCCAGCAGCTCCCTGGGCCGCTACGAGCAGTACTTC. The V call is TRBV7-9, the J call TRBJ2-7, with D unclear. The ends were cut back, 4 bases at V and 3 bases at J, with 10 bases in the middle. Germline CDR1 SEHNR, CDR2 FQNEAQ (reference sequence). The CDR3 loop spans 13 amino acids.

This clonotype was picked up many times. The rearrangement joins TRBV7-2 to TRBJ2-7; TRBD2 matches at 11 bases. After removal of 5 bases from V and 1 base from J, the junction contained 7 bases not matched to a gene. CDR1 SGHTA and CDR2 FQGNSA come from the germline V gene. The CDR3 extends over 16 amino acids. The DNA of the CDR3 is TGTGCCAGCAGCGTTCCCGGGACTAGCGGTTCCTACGAGCAGTACTTC. It translates to CASSVPGTSGSYEQYF.

In its sample, this clonotype was seen many times. The genes are TRBV11-2 and TRBJ2-7, with D perhaps being TRBD1 or TRBD2 (6 bases each). The germline V and J ends were trimmed by 5 bases and 5 bases, with 13 bases remaining between them. The germline CDR1 and CDR2 sequences are SGHAT and FQNNGV. The CDR3 length is 13 residues. Here the CDR3 reads CASSPSGANEQYF. CDR3 DNA: TGTGCCAGCAGCCCATCGGGGGCTAACGAGCAGTACTTC. The full variable domain, with the rest looked up from reference TRBV11-2 and TRBJ2-7, is EAGVAQSPRYKIIEKRQSVAFWCNPISGHATLYWYQQILGQGPKLLIQFQNNGVVDDSQLPKDRFSAERLKGVDSTLKIQPAKLEDSAVYLCASSPSGANEQYFGPGTRLTVT.

This clonotype was seen ten or more times. The chain has TRBV12-3 or TRBV12-4 and TRBJ2-7; D perhaps matches TRBD1 (6 bases). The CDR3 runs to 14 residues. V was shortened by 6 bases and J by 1 base, with 13 bases between the two germline ends. In DNA form, the CDR3 reads TGTGCCAGCAGAAGGACAGCAGGGTCCTACGAGCAGTACTTC. Amino acid sequence: CASRRTAGSYEQYF.

This clonotype has only a few counts. The V and J genes are TRBV27 and TRBJ2-4; D is unclear. Trimming shortened V by 0 bases and J by 0 bases, and 9 bases separated the two germline ends. There are 16 residues in the CDR3. The germline V gene has CDR1 MNHEY and CDR2 SMNVEV (reference sequence). Written as DNA, the CDR3 is TGTGCCAGCAGTTTATCGGGCACACTAGCCAAAAACATTCAGTACTTC. Translating it yields CASSLSGTLAKNIQYF.

Remarks on this clonotype: At one end, the junction sequence differs from germline, possibly due to a read error. The V and J genes are TRBV5-1 and TRBJ2-7; 8 bases match TRBD2. The CDR3 covers 17 residues. CDR1 is SGHRS, CDR2 YFSETQ, per germline. CDR3 amino acids: CASSHQASGSLPYEQYF. The DNA for the CDR3 is TGTGCCAGCAGCCACCAAGCGAGCGGGAGTCTCCCCTACGAGCAGTACTTC.

With respect to this clonotype: This may stem from a read error, because a much larger clone lies one nucleotide away. The gene calls are TRBV7-2 and TRBJ2-6; D gene uncertain. Germline values: CDR1 SGHTA, CDR2 FQGNSA. This CDR3 is 16 amino acids long. The DNA for the CDR3 is TGTGTCAGCAACCCTGAGAGGATGGCTGGGGCCAACGTCCTGACTTTC. Its translation: CVSNPERMAGANVLTF.

This clonotype was observed at least ten times. The CDR3 loop is CASSWSGSIGETQYF. The CDR3 region has the DNA TGTGCCAGCAGTTGGAGCGGGAGTATCGGGGAGACCCAGTACTTC. The gene calls are TRBV6-2 or TRBV6-3 and TRBJ2-5, with 8 positions matching TRBD2. The CDR3 runs to 15 residues. Germline V gene sequence: CDR1 MNHEY, CDR2 SVGEGT. With 4 bases clipped from V and 5 bases from J, the junction kept 9 bases outside the gene matches.

This clonotype was seen more than once but under ten times. J is TRBJ1-4 and V is TRBV19; D gene unclear. V lost 3 bases and J lost 0, with 8 bases in between. The germline CDR1 and CDR2 sequences are LNHDA and SQIVND (reference sequence). This CDR3 is built from 15 residues. Here the CDR3 reads CASSIRRTTNEKLFF. The CDR3 DNA reads as TGTGCCAGTAGTATTAGAAGGACAACTAATGAAAAACTGTTTTTT.